Shown below are 8 T cell receptor beta chains from a single sample sequenced in a study of blood T cell repertoires in COVID-19. TCRdb's copy holds only in-frame clones and misses some; the assay was immunoSEQ multiplex PCR. Of around 700,000 clones in the sample, 70% to 90% are singletons; the top ten hold about 0.26%. The sequenced sample consisted of peripheral blood. The receptors were gathered from a woman in her late teens or twenties with acute or convalescent COVID-19.

This sequence joins TRBV27 and TRBJ2-1; a weak D match, TRBD1 (6 bases). The CDR3 length is 12 residues. V lost 2 bases and J 8 bases, leaving 7 bases between the germline ends. The germline CDR1 and CDR2 sequences are MNHEY and SMNVEV (reference sequence). CDR3: CASSLGGYEQFF. For the CDR3, the DNA is TGTGCCAGCAGTTTAGGGGGCTATGAGCAGTTCTTC.

The chain couples TRBV19 to TRBJ1-2; weak D call: TRBD1 (6 bases). Germline CDR1 LNHDA, CDR2 SQIVND (reference sequence). Trimming cost V 2 bases and J 6 bases, with 10 bases left between them. This CDR3 is built from 13 residues. In DNA, the CDR3 is TGTGCCAGTAGTATACGGGACATCGATGGCTACACCTTC. Amino acid sequence: CASSIRDIDGYTF.

Note on this clone: Within the sample, other DNA sequences also encode this same CDR3. The rearrangement links TRBV12-3 or TRBV12-4 to TRBJ1-2; a weak D match, TRBD1 (5 bases). The CDR3 extends over 12 amino acids. With 3 bases removed from V and 8 bases from J, the gap between germline ends came to 10 bases. CDR3 protein: CASSFGGEGYTF. CDR3 DNA: TGTGCCAGCAGTTTCGGGGGTGAAGGCTACACCTTC.

The genes are TRBV4-1 and TRBJ1-1; D perhaps matches TRBD1 (5 bases). Germline assignment: CDR1 MGHRA and CDR2 YSYEKL. Trimming pared 1 base from V and 0 bases from J, leaving 6 bases between. This CDR3 has 14 residues. CDR3 residues: CASSQVTVNTEAFF. The CDR3 coding sequence is TGCGCCAGCAGCCAAGTGACAGTGAACACTGAAGCTTTCTTT.

This clone was counted between two and nine times. The rearrangement uses TRBV27 and TRBJ1-1; possible D gene TRBD1, 6 bases. Germline V gives CDR1 MNHEY, CDR2 SMNVEV (reference sequence). V lost 6 bases and J 1 base, leaving 21 bases between the germline ends. The CDR3 loop spans 17 amino acids. This chain's CDR3 is CASRRDRITVTNTEAFF. The CDR3 DNA reads TGTGCCAGCAGGAGAGACAGGATTACCGTCACGAACACTGAAGCTTTCTTT.

This sequence joins TRBV3-1 (or the pseudogene TRBV3-2) and TRBJ1-1; D gene unclear. CDR3 length equals 17 residues. Trimming cost V 5 bases and J 3 bases, with 22 bases left between them. The germline gives CDR1 LGHDT, CDR2 YNNKEL (reference sequence). CDR3 in amino acids: CASSTPREGSGHTEAFF. CDR3 DNA sequence: TGTGCCAGCAGCACCCCGCGGGAAGGGAGTGGTCACACTGAAGCTTTCTTT.

This chain uses TRBV7-2 with TRBJ1-1, with D hard to call. The CDR3 has 13 amino acids. Germline V lookup: CDR1 SGHTA, CDR2 FQGNSA. The V gene lost 2 bases and the J gene lost 6 bases, with 10 bases spanning the gap. The CDR3 DNA reads as TGTGCCAGCAGCTTAACCCGGGGTTCTGAAGCTTTCTTT. Its translation is CASSLTRGSEAFF.

The CDR3 DNA follows: TGTGCCATCAGTGAGAATTCAGGGTTTTACTCACCCCTCCACTTT. Amino acid sequence: CAISENSGFYSPLHF. The genes are TRBV10-3 and TRBJ1-6; D perhaps matches TRBD1 (5 bases). CDR1 and CDR2 from the germline V gene are ENHRY and SYGVKD. The CDR3 runs to 15 residues. V lost 2 bases and J 10 bases, leaving 15 bases between the germline ends.